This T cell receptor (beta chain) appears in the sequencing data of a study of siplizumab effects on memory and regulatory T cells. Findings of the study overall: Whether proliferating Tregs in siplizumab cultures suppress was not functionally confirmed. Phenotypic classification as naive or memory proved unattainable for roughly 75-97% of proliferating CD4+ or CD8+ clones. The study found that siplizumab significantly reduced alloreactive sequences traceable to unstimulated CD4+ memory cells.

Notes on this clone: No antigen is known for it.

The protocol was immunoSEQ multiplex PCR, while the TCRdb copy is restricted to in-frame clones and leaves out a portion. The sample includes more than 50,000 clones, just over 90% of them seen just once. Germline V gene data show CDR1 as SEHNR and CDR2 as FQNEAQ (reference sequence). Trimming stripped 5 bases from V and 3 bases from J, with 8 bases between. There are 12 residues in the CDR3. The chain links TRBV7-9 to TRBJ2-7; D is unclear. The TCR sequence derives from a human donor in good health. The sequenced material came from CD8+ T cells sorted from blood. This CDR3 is CASSPSDYEQYF. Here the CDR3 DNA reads TGTGCCAGCAGCCCCTCGGACTACGAGCAGTACTTC.